The source of this TCR beta chain is a study of blood T cell repertoires in COVID-19. Only in-frame clones appear in the TCRdb table, and some are missing; sequencing was by immunoSEQ multiplex PCR. The repertoire holds around 280,000 clones, with around nine tenths as singletons. Germline trimming cut 3 bases from V and 3 bases from J; bases unmatched to any gene: 11. The CDR3 runs 17 residues. Germline assignment: CDR1 KGHSH and CDR2 LQKENI. The genes are TRBV18 and TRBJ2-7; 10 bases map to TRBD2. Sequencing was done on a sample of PBMCs or T cells enriched from blood (not recorded which). The sequence derives from a woman in her 40s who had recovered from COVID-19. The CDR3 DNA reads as TGTGCCAGCTCACCGAATCAGATCGAGCGGGAGGGCTACGAGCAGTACTTC. It specifies CASSPNQIEREGYEQYF.